This is a list of T cell receptor beta chains from one sample in a study of T-cell memory formation after mild COVID-19. MiXCR, applied by TCRdb to the 5' RACE reads, yields one record per CDR3 protein. This table has 450,000 or so distinct CDR3 sequences, around 25% appearing once. The sequenced sample was PBMCs or a T cell subset sorted from them (not recorded which). These receptors were taken from an adult woman who had mild COVID-19 (a few samples of this study predate the infection). Cell type and time point are not known. The CDR3 runs from the conserved cysteine through the conserved F or W. The order of the fields is V gene, J gene, CDR3 protein.

>TRBV9|TRBJ2-1
CASSVVWEGLNEQFF
>TRBV20-1|TRBJ2-7
CSTMSPDDAFYEQYF
>TRBV10-2|TRBJ2-1
CASSELPQFF
>TRBV7-2|TRBJ2-1
CASSSGLAGGPPYNEQFF
>TRBV18|TRBJ2-7
CASSPGTGGLAEQYF
>TRBV14|TRBJ1-1
CASSQGGGAFF
>TRBV11-1|TRBJ1-2
CASQGRFEGYTF
>TRBV7-8|TRBJ2-5
CASSSSAGAETQYF
>TRBV30|TRBJ1-1
CAWSLPVSTEAFF
>TRBV4-2|TRBJ1-2
CASSQDPTQGHFYGYTF
>TRBV9|TRBJ1-1
CASSSGQGAYTEAFF
>TRBV27|TRBJ2-7
CASSSSAWSEQYF
>TRBV9|TRBJ2-5
CASSVVARVEETQYF
>TRBV5-1|TRBJ1-6
CASSATGNSPLHF
>TRBV5-1|TRBJ2-7
CASSPPADEQYF
>TRBV20-1|TRBJ2-3
CSARGGKIGDTQYF
>TRBV19|TRBJ1-1
CASSGRVGTEAFF
>TRBV30|TRBJ1-2
CAWRAGVGYGYTF
>TRBV7-7|TRBJ2-1
CASSPGEVDNEQFF
>TRBV2|TRBJ2-1
CASSAGLYNEQFF
>TRBV11-2|TRBJ2-5
CASSSPGGNQETQYF
>TRBV4-2|TRBJ2-3
CASSQDEQGMLDTQYF
>TRBV6-5|TRBJ2-7
CASRMSQAASYEQYF